The entry that follows covers one TCR beta chain sequence. The antigen is undetermined. The PCR employed 60 Vbeta primers together with 13 Jbeta primers. Repertoires were generated with immunoSEQ multiplex PCR, while TCRdb's copy carries only in-frame clones and drops some. The data hold around 130,000 clones, with 81% observed a single time. Germline V lookup: CDR1 GTSNPN, CDR2 SVGIG (reference sequence). The CDR3 is made up of 12 amino acids. V was shortened by 3 bases and J by 7 bases, with 13 bases between the two germline ends. The record originates from a study of cytomegalovirus exposure and HLA in healthy donors. Whole-study findings and limits: In a later analysis, TCR beta V- and J-gene trimming showed a link to a missense DCLRE1C variant.

The chain joins TRBV30 to TRBJ2-7; TRBD2 might be the D (5 bases). Input material: PBMCs. This TCR was recovered from a man aged 18 to 30 in good health and CMV-seronegative. The CDR3 DNA is TGTGCCTGGAGAGCCCGGGATTCTGAGCAGTACTTC. Translation gives CAWRARDSEQYF.